These T cell receptor beta chains were read from a single sample in a study of T cell repertoires in cytomegalovirus infection. The antigens these receptors bind are not known. Via MiXCR, TCRdb re-called the reads, giving one row per CDR3 protein. The data show a few hundred thousand distinct CDR3 sequences, approximately 40% seen once. Source: cultured PBMCs, taken from culture after CMV antigen stimulation. These receptors were collected from a human donor in good health (CMV status not recorded). Some clones in this sample may be carry-over from other donors' samples. Each CDR3 is given with its conserved first and last residue. A D gene is named only where the DNA matches it firmly. Size is stated for part of the rows, as once, few or many counts, or as a class when the clone is expanded.

V gene	clone size	J gene	D gene	CDR3 DNA	CDR3 protein
TRBV18	NA	TRBJ2-7	TRBD1	TGTGCCAGCTCACCATCATCCAGGGGGCTGGGCGAGCAGTACTTC	CASSPSSRGLGEQYF
TRBV5-1	NA	TRBJ2-7	NA	TGCGCCAGCAGCCCCCGGGACGTCTACGAGCAGTACTTC	CASSPRDVYEQYF
TRBV28	few	TRBJ2-3	NA	TGTGCCAGCAGTCGCCTGAACACAGATACGCAGTATTTT	CASSRLNTDTQYF
TRBV6-2/TRBV6-3	NA	TRBJ2-7	TRBD2	TGTGCCAGCAATCCGGGACTAGCTCCCTCCGAGCAGTACTTC	CASNPGLAPSEQYF
TRBV20-1	NA	TRBJ2-3	TRBD1	TGCAGTGCTAGAGATAGGTCACGGTGGGCAGGGGGTACAGATACGCAGTATTTT	CSARDRSRWAGGTDTQYF
TRBV5-4	NA	TRBJ2-1	TRBD2	TGTGCCAGCAGCTTGGGTAGCGGGAGTACATACAATGAGCAGTTCTTC	CASSLGSGSTYNEQFF
TRBV7-9	NA	TRBJ2-1	TRBD1	TGTGCCAGCAGCCCGTCCGGGACAGGGGGCGATGAGCAGTTCTTC	CASSPSGTGGDEQFF
TRBV6-6	NA	TRBJ1-4	NA	TGTGCCAGCAGGGATACGAGGGGCTCGGGGGAAAAACTGTTTTTT	CASRDTRGSGEKLFF
TRBV10-3	few	TRBJ1-1	NA	TGTGCCATCACCAGGGCCCCGGGGAACACTGAAGCTTTCTTT	CAITRAPGNTEAFF
TRBV7-2	many	TRBJ2-7	NA	TGTGCCAGCAGTCAAGGCCCCCGCCTGGAGATCGAGCAGTACTTC	CASSQGPRLEIEQYF
TRBV7-9	NA	TRBJ1-1	NA	TGTGCCAGCAGCCGGGCATGGGGCAGAAAAGAAATCACTGAAGCTTTCTTT	CASSRAWGRKEITEAFF
TRBV14	NA	TRBJ1-3	TRBD1	TGTGCCAGCAGCCAAGAGACAGGGAAGTATGGAAACACCATATATTTT	CASSQETGKYGNTIYF
TRBV6-2/TRBV6-3	NA	TRBJ1-1	NA	TGTGCCAGCAGTTACTCAGTACCCGATTGGAACACTGAAGCTTTCTTT	CASSYSVPDWNTEAFF
TRBV11-2	NA	TRBJ2-2	TRBD1	TGTGCCAGCAGCGGACAGGGTATGGCTACCGGGGAGCTGTTTTTT	CASSGQGMATGELFF
TRBV12-3/TRBV12-4	few	TRBJ2-3	TRBD1	TGTGCCAGCAGTCTTTGGACAGGGACAGATACGCAGTATTTT	CASSLWTGTDTQYF
TRBV7-2	NA	TRBJ2-3	NA	TGTGCCAGCAGCTCTTCCGGGCAGGATACGCAGTATTTT	CASSSSGQDTQYF
TRBV10-2	NA	TRBJ2-5	TRBD2	TGCGCCAGCAGACGGGGGACTAGCGAGCAAGAGACCCAGTACTTC	CASRRGTSEQETQYF
TRBV7-2	NA	TRBJ1-2	NA	TGTGCCAGCAGCCCGAACAGGGAACCTGGCTACACCTTC	CASSPNREPGYTF
TRBV11-2	NA	TRBJ2-3	NA	TGTGCCAGCAGCTTTTACAGGGAAGATACGCAGTATTTT	CASSFYREDTQYF
TRBV7-2	NA	TRBJ2-3	NA	TGTGCCAGCAGCTTAGGGAACTCCAGGGGGGGGGTCATGGATACGCAGTATTTT	CASSLGNSRGGVMDTQYF
TRBV12-3/TRBV12-4	NA	TRBJ1-1	TRBD1	TGTGCCAGCAGTTGGACAGGGATGAACACTGAAGCTTTCTTT	CASSWTGMNTEAFF
TRBV6-2/TRBV6-3	NA	TRBJ2-1	NA	TGTGCCAGCAGTTACCAAAGGGCCAATATCACCTACAATGAGCAGTTCTTC	CASSYQRANITYNEQFF
TRBV7-4	NA	TRBJ2-5	TRBD1	TGTGCCAGCAGCCGTCTAGGGGGCGAAGAGACCCAGTACTTC	CASSRLGGEETQYF
TRBV20-1	NA	TRBJ2-4	NA	TGCAGTGCTAGAGATCCCAGCCCCAATTCCAAAAACATTCAGTACTTC	CSARDPSPNSKNIQYF
TRBV28	NA	TRBJ2-3	NA	TGTGCCAGCACTGTTGGCAGCTACACAGATACGCAGTATTTT	CASTVGSYTDTQYF
TRBV7-2	NA	TRBJ2-3	NA	TGTGCCAGCAGCGTGGGACCCGGGGGCGTAGATACGCAGTATTTT	CASSVGPGGVDTQYF
TRBV3-1	NA	TRBJ2-3	TRBD2	TGTGCCAGCAGCCTTGGACTAGCGGAAGGTACGCAGTATTTT	CASSLGLAEGTQYF
TRBV27	NA	TRBJ2-1	NA	TGTGCCAGCAGCTACAGGGTAGTAAGTGAGCAGTTCTTC	CASSYRVVSEQFF
TRBV2	NA	TRBJ1-6	TRBD1	TGTGCCAGCAGTGATAGGGGCGACAGGGTAATTTCACCCCTCCACTTT	CASSDRGDRVISPLHF
TRBV7-6	few	TRBJ2-1	NA	TGTGCCAGCAGCTTAGCCCCCCTTTCAGACGAGCAGTTCTTC	CASSLAPLSDEQFF
TRBV7-8	NA	TRBJ2-5	NA	TGTGCCAGCAGCTTAGTGTTGGGACCCCAAGAGACCCAGTACTTC	CASSLVLGPQETQYF
TRBV7-9	few	TRBJ2-7	TRBD1	TGTGCCAGCAGCTTCAGGGACAGCTCCTTTCAGTACTTC	CASSFRDSSFQYF
TRBV19	NA	TRBJ2-2	NA	TGTGCCAGTAGTCGACTAGCGAACACCGGGGAGCTGTTTTTT	CASSRLANTGELFF
TRBV19	NA	TRBJ2-7	TRBD2	TGTGCCAGTAGACACACCGGGACTAGCGACTACGAGCAGTACTTC	CASRHTGTSDYEQYF
TRBV25-1	NA	TRBJ2-7	TRBD2	TGTGCCAGCAGTGGCGGACTAGCGGGAGAAGAGCAGTACTTC	CASSGGLAGEEQYF
TRBV11-1	few	TRBJ2-1	NA	TGTGCCAGCAGCTTAGCAGGGGCCGGTGAGCAGTTCTTC	CASSLAGAGEQFF
TRBV12-3/TRBV12-4	few	TRBJ2-3	TRBD2	TGTGCCAGCACCCTCGCTAGCGGCAGCACAGATACGCAGTATTTT	CASTLASGSTDTQYF
TRBV6-2/TRBV6-3	few	TRBJ2-1	TRBD2	TGTGCCAGCTCCGTTCTAGCGGGAGGGCGAAATGAGCAGTTCTTC	CASSVLAGGRNEQFF
TRBV29-1	NA	TRBJ2-7	NA	TGCAGCGTTGTGGTGGGAAACTACGAGCAGTACTTC	CSVVVGNYEQYF
TRBV19	NA	TRBJ1-6	TRBD1	TGTGCCAACGGTCAGGGACAGGGTAGATCACCCCTCCACTTT	CANGQGQGRSPLHF
TRBV11-2	NA	TRBJ1-4	NA	TGTGCCAGCAGCCGCCGGGGGAGGGAGCTAAATGAAAAACTGTTTTTT	CASSRRGRELNEKLFF
TRBV7-2	few	TRBJ2-7	TRBD2	TGTGCCAGCAGCATTAGCGGGGGAGCTTTTTACGAGCAGTACTTC	CASSISGGAFYEQYF
TRBV6-6	NA	TRBJ2-2	NA	TGTGCCAGCAGTTACGGGGGGATCAACACCGGGGAGCTGTTTTTT	CASSYGGINTGELFF
TRBV7-8	NA	TRBJ2-5	NA	TGTGCCAGCAGCTTTAGACTAGTAGGTGAAGAGACCCAGTACTTC	CASSFRLVGEETQYF
TRBV7-6	few	TRBJ1-3	NA	TGTGCCAGCAGCTTAGCGTCCGGGAGTTCGGCTGGAAACACCATATATTTT	CASSLASGSSAGNTIYF
TRBV7-8	many	TRBJ2-5	NA	TGTGCCAGCAGTCCAGCCTCTGGCGCTCAAGAGACCCAGTACTTC	CASSPASGAQETQYF
TRBV10-2	NA	TRBJ1-2	NA	TGCGCCAGCAGTGAGTCCGGGGGGTTACATGGCTACACCTTC	CASSESGGLHGYTF
TRBV7-2	many	TRBJ1-5	NA	TGTGCCAGCAGCTTCTGGGGGAATAGCAATCAGCCCCAGCATTTT	CASSFWGNSNQPQHF
TRBV20-1	NA	TRBJ2-7	NA	TGCAGTGCTTTCGGACTGGGAGACCACGAGCAGTACTTC	CSAFGLGDHEQYF
TRBV20-1	NA	TRBJ2-1	NA	TGCAGGGCCGGGTCCTTCAATGAGCAGTTCTTC	CRAGSFNEQFF
TRBV5-3	NA	TRBJ2-1	TRBD1	TGTGCCAGCAGCTTGCGACAGGGGGTACACAATGAGCAGTTCTTC	CASSLRQGVHNEQFF
TRBV12-3/TRBV12-4	NA	TRBJ2-1	NA	TGTGCCAGCAGTTTTCTTTTGGGGGGGCTCTATGAGCAGTTCTTC	CASSFLLGGLYEQFF
TRBV12-3/TRBV12-4	NA	TRBJ1-2	NA	TGTGCCAGCAGACACAGCTCCCACTATGGCTACACCTTC	CASRHSSHYGYTF
TRBV28	NA	TRBJ1-4	TRBD1	TGTGCCAGCAGTGTGACAGGGCGTTATGAAAAACTGTTTTTT	CASSVTGRYEKLFF
TRBV7-2	NA	TRBJ2-5	NA	TGTGCCAGCAGCTGGGTGGGTTGGGAGACCCAGTACTTC	CASSWVGWETQYF
TRBV6-1	NA	TRBJ2-7	TRBD2	TGTGCCAGCAGAATCGGGACTAGCGGGAGCTACGAGCAGTACTTC	CASRIGTSGSYEQYF
TRBV7-2	NA	TRBJ1-6	TRBD1	TGTGCCAGCAGCCTCTCCGGGACAGGGTTTTCACCCCTCCACTTT	CASSLSGTGFSPLHF